This entry lists 3 T cell receptor beta chains sequenced from one sample in a study of shared clonotypes between healthy human individuals. TCRdb's copy holds only in-frame clones and misses some; the assay was immunoSEQ multiplex PCR. The data contain 1.4 million or so clones, approximately 98.5% of them singletons. What was sequenced was naive CD4+ T cells sorted from blood. Subset of the sample: CD45RA+ positively selected. The receptors come from a man aged 25-45 years in good health.

The CDR3 bases are TGTGCCAGTGCCGTAGCGGGCTCGTCCTACAATGAGCAGTTCTTC. Translating gives CASAVAGSSYNEQFF. V is TRBV19 and J is TRBJ2-1, with 7 positions matching TRBD2. V was clipped by 8 bases and J by 1 base; unmatched bases: 8. This CDR3 contains 15 residues. Germline values: CDR1 LNHDA, CDR2 SQIVND (reference sequence).

The J gene is TRBJ1-1, the V gene TRBV29-1; D is undetermined. Trimming shortened V by 4 bases and J by 3 bases, and 3 bases separated the two germline ends. CDR1 is SQVTM and CDR2 is ANQGSEA in the germline V gene. The CDR3 runs to 10 residues. The CDR3 reads CSVADTEAFF. The CDR3 region has the DNA TGCAGCGTTGCGGACACTGAAGCTTTCTTT.

The V gene is TRBV10-1, the J gene TRBJ2-5, with D perhaps TRBD2 (5 bases). The CDR3 sequence is 15 residues long. Germline loops: CDR1 WNHNN, CDR2 SYGVQD (reference sequence). Trimming shortened V by 4 bases and J by 5 bases, and 17 bases separated the two germline ends. The CDR3 is CASSGESGPRETQYF. DNA for the CDR3: TGCGCCAGCAGTGGCGAAAGCGGTCCCCGGGAGACCCAGTACTTC.